Following are 4 T cell receptor beta chains from one sample sequenced in a study of T cells in Graves' hyperthyroidism and ophthalmopathy. Amplified TCR beta CDR3 regions came from RNA transcripts. The TCR CDR3 first-round RT-PCR relied on the HTBI primer set. One entry per CDR3 protein, called by TCRdb with MiXCR from the multiplex PCR reads. Among around 620,000 distinct CDR3 sequences listed, 12% to 15% were seen once. The sequenced sample was blood. The receptors were gathered from a woman aged 18-30 years with Graves' ophthalmopathy.

This clonotype has at least ten counts. The V and J genes are TRBV6-4 and TRBJ2-1; 10 bases agree with TRBD1. CDR3 length equals 15 residues. The germline V gene has CDR1 MRHNA and CDR2 SNTAGT. The ends lost 4 bases at V and 8 bases at J; junction bases unmatched: 8. The CDR3 sequence is CASSAGTGEYHEQFF. The CDR3 coding sequence is TGTGCCAGCAGTGCGGGGACAGGGGAGTACCATGAGCAGTTCTTC.

This clonotype was seen at least ten times. This chain links TRBV20-1 with TRBJ2-7; TRBD2 matches at 8 bases. The CDR3 loop spans 13 amino acids. CDR1 is DFQATT, CDR2 SNEGSKA, per germline (reference sequence). The J segment lost 4 bases and the V segment lost 3 bases, leaving 5 bases of the junction unmatched. CDR3 in DNA: TGCAGTGCTAGGCGCCGCGGGAGGTACGAGCAGTACTTC. Protein product: CSARRRGRYEQYF.

This clonotype occurred many times. The chain employs TRBV6-1 and TRBJ2-5; tentatively, D is TRBD1 (6 bases). Germline-derived CDR1 and CDR2 are MNHNS and SASEGT. The CDR3 is 13 residues long. V lost 5 bases and J lost 5, with 12 bases in between. The CDR3 sequence: CASSYRDLETQYF. The CDR3 coding sequence is TGTGCCAGCAGTTACAGGGATTTGGAGACCCAGTACTTC.

This clonotype was seen a handful of times. This sequence may be a read error, since a much larger clone differs from it by one base. The chain links TRBV30 to TRBJ2-7; TRBD1 matches 8 bases. The CDR3 contains 11 residues. Germline V gives CDR1 GTSNPN, CDR2 SVGIG (reference sequence). V lost 1 base to trimming and J lost 8 bases; unmatched junction nucleotides: 1. The CDR3 region is CAWSAGGKQYF. The DNA for the CDR3 is TGTGCCTGGAGTGCAGGGGGCAAGCAGTACTTC.